This TCR beta chain appears in the sequencing data of a study of T cell responses to AZD1222 COVID-19 vaccine. General study findings and limits: Spike as a whole was targeted by vaccine-associated CD4 TCRs, dominant at 160-218 and 743-854. Targets within unmutated variant regions were reportedly found for nearly half of spike-specific TCRs. Increases in Spike-specific TCR breadth and depth were seen after two AZD1222 doses. Just a handful of people given AZD1222 tested seropositive at baseline.

V trimming: 6 bases; J trimming: 2 bases; junction bases outside the gene matches: 11. The CDR3 extends over 16 amino acids. Germline V lookup: CDR1 SNHLY, CDR2 FYNNEI. As for this clone: The antigen is unknown.

The method was immunoSEQ multiplex PCR; TCRdb's version includes in-frame clones alone and lacks a portion of them. The sample carries 120,000 or so clones, approximately 92% recorded once. This chain links TRBV2 with TRBJ2-3, with 7 bases that match TRBD2. This TCR derives from an adult who received the MenACWY meningococcal vaccine as a control. Specimen: peripheral blood, collected 28 days after the second dose of the MenACWY control vaccine. Written as DNA, the CDR3 is TGTGCCAGCAGCACAACCCTCCGGGACTACACAGATACGCAGTATTTT. The encoded protein is CASSTTLRDYTDTQYF.